This record concerns one TCR beta chain sequence. Its target is unknown. TCR beta cDNA libraries had unique molecular identifiers. TCRdb re-derived calls from the PCR reads in MiXCR, one entry per CDR3 protein. Found here are roughly 800,000 distinct CDR3 sequences, approximately 50% of them singletons; the top ten hold about 4.5%. The CDR3 covers 16 residues. The V and J ends lost 4 bases and 2 bases, in that order; junction bases with no gene match: 11. Germline V lookup: CDR1 SEHNR, CDR2 FQNEAQ (reference sequence). The source of the sample is a study of post-analysis software for immune sequencing data. For the study at large: Relapsing-remitting, secondary progressive and progressive-relapsing forms made up the multiple sclerosis disease courses.

The study, taken as a whole, reports: Compared with controls, patients had more of roughly five TRBV segments, including TRBV5-6, TRBV5-1 and TRBV20-1.

The sequence was obtained from a girl aged 10 to 17 with multiple sclerosis. The specimen was blood. The rearrangement links TRBV7-9 to TRBJ2-7, with TRBD1 matching over 7 bases. CDR3 DNA sequence: TGTGCCAGCAGCTCGACACGACAGGGACCGGCCTACGAGCAGTACTTC. Its protein product is CASSSTRQGPAYEQYF.